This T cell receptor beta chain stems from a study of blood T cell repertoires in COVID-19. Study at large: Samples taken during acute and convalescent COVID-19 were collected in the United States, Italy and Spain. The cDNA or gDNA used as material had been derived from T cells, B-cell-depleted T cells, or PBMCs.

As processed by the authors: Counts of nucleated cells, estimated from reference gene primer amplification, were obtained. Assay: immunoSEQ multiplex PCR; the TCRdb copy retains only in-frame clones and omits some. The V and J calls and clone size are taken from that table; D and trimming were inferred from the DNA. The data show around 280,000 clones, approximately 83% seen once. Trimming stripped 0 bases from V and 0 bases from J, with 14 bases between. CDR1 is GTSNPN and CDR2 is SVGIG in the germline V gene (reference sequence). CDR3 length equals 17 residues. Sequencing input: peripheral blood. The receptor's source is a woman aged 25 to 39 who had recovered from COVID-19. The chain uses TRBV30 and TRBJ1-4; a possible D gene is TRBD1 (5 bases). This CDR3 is CAWSVFVPTATNEKLFF. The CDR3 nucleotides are TGTGCCTGGAGTGTTTTTGTCCCGACAGCAACTAATGAAAAACTGTTTTTT.